This T cell receptor beta chain came from a study of response to subunit inactivated influenza vaccine. Each CDR3 protein gets one entry after TCRdb re-called the RT-PCR reads with MiXCR. The profile covers roughly 650,000 distinct CDR3 sequences, with approximately 15% appearing a single time and less than 8.5% taken by the ten largest. In regard to this clonotype: Its specificity is unknown.

The CDR3 has 15 residues. From germline, CDR1 is DFQATT and CDR2 SNEGSKA (reference sequence). V was pared by 2 bases and J by 3 bases, with 7 bases of the junction left unmatched. Study observations and caveats: Each seasonal influenza vaccination recruits few new T cells, the authors suggested.

The specimen was PBMCs from blood, collected 14 days before vaccination. The TCR sequence derives from a man between 45 and 60 years old who received an inactivated influenza vaccine. The chain is built from TRBV20-1 and TRBJ2-1, with 7 bases that match TRBD2. CDR3 region: CSARRSAGFYNEQFF. CDR3 coding DNA: TGCAGTGCTAGAAGGTCAGCGGGATTCTACAATGAGCAGTTCTTC.